The 11 T cell receptor beta chains in this list originate from one sample, sequenced in a study of cytomegalovirus exposure and HLA in healthy donors. PCR involved 60 Vbeta and 13 Jbeta primers. Method: immunoSEQ multiplex PCR; TCRdb's copy keeps in-frame clones and lacks some. The sample includes approximately 210,000 clones, around 79% of them seen just once. Sequencing input: PBMCs. The origin of the receptors is a girl under 18 in good health and CMV-seropositive.

This clone came up many times. The CDR3 DNA reads as TGCGCCAGCAGCCCGTCGGGGGGAGCCTCCGATACGCAGTATTTT. Its protein product is CASSPSGGASDTQYF. The rearrangement links TRBV4-3 to TRBJ2-3; 7 bases are shared with TRBD2. Germline CDR1 is LGHNA and CDR2 is YSLEER. V shed 4 bases and J 6 bases; nucleotides not matched to a gene: 10. CDR3 length equals 15 residues.

This clone was recorded only once. The chain combines TRBV9 with TRBJ1-1, with a possible D match to TRBD1 (5 bases). V was cut by 4 bases and J by 1 base, with 11 bases left in between. Germline-derived CDR1 and CDR2 are SGDLS and YYNGEE. This CDR3 is built from 14 residues. The CDR3 coding sequence is TGTGCCAGCAGCCCGGTCGGGGGGAACACTGAAGCTTTCTTT. This gives the protein CASSPVGGNTEAFF.

The chain is built from TRBV7-9 and TRBJ1-2; 7 bases agree with TRBD1. Germline values: CDR1 SEHNR, CDR2 FQNEAQ (reference sequence). The junction had 10 bases not matched to a gene; V was cut back by 0 bases and J by 9 bases. There are 15 residues in the CDR3. CDR3 residues: CASSLALQGTESYTF. In DNA, the CDR3 is TGTGCCAGCAGCTTAGCATTACAGGGGACCGAGAGCTACACCTTC. The variable domain in full, completed from reference TRBV7-9 and TRBJ1-2, reads DTGVSQNPRHKITKRGQNVTFRCDPISEHNRLYWYRQTLGQGPEFLTYFQNEAQLEKSRLLSDRFSAERPKGSFSTLEIQRTEQGDSAMYLCASSLALQGTESYTFGSGTRLTVV.

V usage is TRBV4-1 and J usage is TRBJ1-2, with 10 bases identical to TRBD1. The CDR3 loop spans 17 amino acids. Germline assignment: CDR1 MGHRA and CDR2 YSYEKL. The V gene end was trimmed by 0 bases and the J gene end by 4 bases; junction bases not matched to a gene: 8. CDR3 bases: TGCGCCAGCAGCCAAGATTTACCGGGACAGGGGTTCTATGGCTACACCTTC. This gives the protein CASSQDLPGQGFYGYTF.

The chain recombines TRBV9 with TRBJ2-1, with 9 bases identical to TRBD1. V lost 3 bases to trimming and J lost 8 bases; unmatched junction nucleotides: 9. The CDR3 totals 15 residues. Germline CDR1 reads SGDLS; CDR2 reads YYNGEE. This CDR3 is CASSGRQGVYHEQFF. The CDR3 coding sequence is TGTGCCAGCAGCGGTAGACAGGGGGTGTATCATGAGCAGTTCTTC.

The chain combines TRBV11-3 with TRBJ1-5, with D uncertain. Germline loops: CDR1 SGHNT, CDR2 YENEEA. Trimming took off 5 bases at V and 1 base at J, with 18 bases between the two ends. The CDR3 runs 17 residues. The CDR3 sequence: CASSRRGSAGSNQPQHF. The CDR3 DNA is TGTGCCAGCAGCCGCCGCGGGTCAGCCGGAAGCAATCAGCCCCAGCATTTT.

The J gene is TRBJ2-2, the V gene TRBV2; no definite D call. V was trimmed by 7 bases and J by 6 bases, leaving 9 bases between them. Germline V gene data show CDR1 as SNHLY and CDR2 as FYNNEI. The CDR3 is made up of 12 amino acids. The CDR3 region has the DNA TGTGCCAGCATTGGGCCGCCCGGGGAGCTGTTTTTT. Translation: CASIGPPGELFF.

The chain combines TRBV2 with TRBJ1-2; possibly TRBD1 for D (5 bases). V shed 4 bases and J shed 7 bases, with 16 bases lying between them. CDR3 length: 14 residues. The germline V gene has CDR1 SNHLY and CDR2 FYNNEI. The DNA of the CDR3 is TGTGCCAGCAGTGCGGCGGGGCGCGTCGGTGGCTACACCTTC. Translated, it gives CASSAAGRVGGYTF.

V usage is TRBV6-6 and J usage is TRBJ1-3; D may be TRBD1 (6 bases). The V gene lost 6 bases and the J gene lost 0 bases, with 12 bases spanning the gap. From germline, CDR1 is MNHNY and CDR2 SVGAGI (reference sequence). This CDR3 has 15 amino acids. The DNA for the CDR3 is TGTGCCAGCAGCCCAGGACAGAACTCTGGAAACACCATATATTTT. It yields the protein CASSPGQNSGNTIYF.

This rearrangement joins TRBV7-9 to TRBJ2-6; 8 nucleotides align to TRBD1. Trimming cost V 2 bases and J 0 bases; bases outside gene matches: 6. This CDR3 spans 18 amino acids. Germline-derived CDR1 and CDR2 are SEHNR and FQNEAQ (reference sequence). The CDR3 spells CASSLPGQAGSGANVLTF. DNA of the CDR3: TGTGCCAGCAGCTTACCGGGACAGGCTGGCTCTGGGGCCAACGTCCTGACTTTC.

The rearrangement links TRBV5-8 to TRBJ1-1; D ambiguous. Germline assignment: CDR1 SGHTS and CDR2 YDEGEE. The CDR3 has 15 residues. Trimming took off 1 base at V and 4 bases at J, with 14 bases between the two ends. The CDR3 is CASSLTITSGTEAFF. The CDR3 bases are TGTGCCAGCAGCTTGACAATCACCTCGGGCACTGAAGCTTTCTTT.